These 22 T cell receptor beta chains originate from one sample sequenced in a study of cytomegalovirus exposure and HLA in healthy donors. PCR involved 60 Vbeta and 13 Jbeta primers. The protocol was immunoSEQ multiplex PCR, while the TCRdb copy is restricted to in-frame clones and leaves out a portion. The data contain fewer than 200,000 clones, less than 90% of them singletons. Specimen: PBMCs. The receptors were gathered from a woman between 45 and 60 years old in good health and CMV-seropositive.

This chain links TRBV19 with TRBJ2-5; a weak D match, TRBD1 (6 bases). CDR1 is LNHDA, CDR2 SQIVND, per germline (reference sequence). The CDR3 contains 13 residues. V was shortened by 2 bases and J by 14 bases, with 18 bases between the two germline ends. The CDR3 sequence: CASSIQRDTDLYF. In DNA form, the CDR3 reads TGTGCCAGTAGTATACAACGGGACACAGATTTATACTTC.

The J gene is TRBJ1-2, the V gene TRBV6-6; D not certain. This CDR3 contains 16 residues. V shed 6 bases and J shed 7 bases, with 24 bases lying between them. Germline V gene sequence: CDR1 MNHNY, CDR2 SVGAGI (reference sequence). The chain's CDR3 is CASRRSGGEVDAGYTF. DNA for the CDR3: TGTGCCAGCAGGCGTAGTGGTGGGGAGGTGGATGCTGGCTACACCTTC.

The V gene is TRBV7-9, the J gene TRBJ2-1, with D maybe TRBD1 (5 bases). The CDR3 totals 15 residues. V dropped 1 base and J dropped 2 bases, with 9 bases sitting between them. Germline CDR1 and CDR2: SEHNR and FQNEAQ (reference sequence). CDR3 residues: CASSLGQGTYNEQFF. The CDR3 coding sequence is TGTGCCAGCAGCTTAGGGCAGGGCACCTACAATGAGCAGTTCTTC.

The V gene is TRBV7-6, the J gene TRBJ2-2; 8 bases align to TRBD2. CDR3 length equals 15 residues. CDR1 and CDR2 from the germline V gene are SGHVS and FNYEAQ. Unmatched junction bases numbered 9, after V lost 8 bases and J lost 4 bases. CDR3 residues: CASSTRAGATGELFF. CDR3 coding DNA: TGTGCCAGCTCTACGAGAGCGGGGGCCACCGGGGAGCTGTTTTTT. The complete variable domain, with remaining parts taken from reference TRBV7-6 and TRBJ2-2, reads GAGVSQSPRYKVTKRGQDVALRCDPISGHVSLYWYRQALGQGPEFLTYFNYEAQQDKSGLPNDRFSAERPEGSISTLTIQRTEQRDSAMYRCASSTRAGATGELFFGEGSRLTVL.

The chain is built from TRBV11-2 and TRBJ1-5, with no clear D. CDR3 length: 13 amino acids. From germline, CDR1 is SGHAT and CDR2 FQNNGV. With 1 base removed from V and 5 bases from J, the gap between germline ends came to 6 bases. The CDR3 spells CASSLAEYQPQHF. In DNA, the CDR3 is TGTGCCAGCAGCTTAGCAGAATATCAGCCCCAGCATTTT.

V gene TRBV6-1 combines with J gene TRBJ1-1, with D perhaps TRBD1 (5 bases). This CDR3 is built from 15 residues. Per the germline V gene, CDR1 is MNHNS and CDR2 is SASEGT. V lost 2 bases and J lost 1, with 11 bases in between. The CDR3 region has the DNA TGTGCCAGCAGTGAACGGAGGGGTTGGAACACTGAAGCTTTCTTT. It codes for CASSERRGWNTEAFF.

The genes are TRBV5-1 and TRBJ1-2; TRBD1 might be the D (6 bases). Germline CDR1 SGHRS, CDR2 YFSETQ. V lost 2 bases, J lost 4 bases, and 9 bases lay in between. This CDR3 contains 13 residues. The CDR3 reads CASSFDRIYGYTF. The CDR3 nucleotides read TGCGCCAGCAGCTTCGACAGGATCTATGGCTACACCTTC.

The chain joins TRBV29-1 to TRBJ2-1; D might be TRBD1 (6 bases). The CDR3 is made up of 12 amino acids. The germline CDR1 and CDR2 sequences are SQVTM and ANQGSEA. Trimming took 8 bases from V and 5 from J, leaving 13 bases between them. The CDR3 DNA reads TGCAGCACCAGGGGCGCCCACAATGAGCAGTTCTTC. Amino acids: CSTRGAHNEQFF.

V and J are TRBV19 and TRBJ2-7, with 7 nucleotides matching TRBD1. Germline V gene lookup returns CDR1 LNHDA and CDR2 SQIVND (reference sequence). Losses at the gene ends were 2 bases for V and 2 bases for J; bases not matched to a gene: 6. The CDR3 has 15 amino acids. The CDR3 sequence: CASSIKAQGTYEQYF. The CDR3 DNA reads TGTGCCAGTAGTATAAAGGCACAGGGGACCTACGAGCAGTACTTC.

This CDR3 reads CASSQGRMVRTF. CDR3 in DNA: TGTGCCAGCAGCCAAGGAAGGATGGTGAGGACCTTC. V usage is TRBV14 and J usage is TRBJ1-2; D is undetermined. V was clipped by 1 base and J by 14 bases, with 14 bases between them. Germline V gene sequence: CDR1 SGHDN, CDR2 FVKESK. This CDR3 contains 12 residues.

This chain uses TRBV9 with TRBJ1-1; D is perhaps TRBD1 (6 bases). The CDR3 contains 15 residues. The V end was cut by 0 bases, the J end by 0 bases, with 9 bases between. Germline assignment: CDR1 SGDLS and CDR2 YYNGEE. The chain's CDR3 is CASSVGGQLNTEAFF. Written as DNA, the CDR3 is TGTGCCAGCAGCGTAGGAGGACAGTTGAACACTGAAGCTTTCTTT.

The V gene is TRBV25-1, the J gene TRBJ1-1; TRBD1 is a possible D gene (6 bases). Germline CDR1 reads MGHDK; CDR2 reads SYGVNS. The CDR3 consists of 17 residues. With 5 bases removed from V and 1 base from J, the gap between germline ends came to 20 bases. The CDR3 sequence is CASSPPYGGRRNTEAFF. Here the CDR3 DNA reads TGTGCCAGCAGTCCCCCCTACGGGGGGCGGAGGAACACTGAAGCTTTCTTT.

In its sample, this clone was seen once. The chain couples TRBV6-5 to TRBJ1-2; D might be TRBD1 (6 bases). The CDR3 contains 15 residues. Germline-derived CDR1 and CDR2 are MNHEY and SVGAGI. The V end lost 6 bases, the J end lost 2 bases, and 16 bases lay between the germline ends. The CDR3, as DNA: TGTGCCAGCAGGGTCCGGGGGGCGGCCAACTATGGCTACACCTTC. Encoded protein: CASRVRGAANYGYTF.

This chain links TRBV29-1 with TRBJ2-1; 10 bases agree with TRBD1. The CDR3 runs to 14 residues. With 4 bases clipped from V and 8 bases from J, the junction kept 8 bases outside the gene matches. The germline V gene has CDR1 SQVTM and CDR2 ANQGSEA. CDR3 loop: CSVVERDRGYEQFF. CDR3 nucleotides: TGCAGCGTTGTCGAACGGGACAGGGGATATGAGCAGTTCTTC.

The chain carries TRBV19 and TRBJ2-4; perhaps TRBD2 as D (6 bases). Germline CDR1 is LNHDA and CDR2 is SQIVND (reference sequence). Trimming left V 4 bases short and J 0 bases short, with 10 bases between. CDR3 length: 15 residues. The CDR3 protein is CASSTSGLAKNIQYF. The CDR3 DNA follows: TGTGCCAGTAGTACATCGGGACTAGCCAAAAACATTCAGTACTTC.

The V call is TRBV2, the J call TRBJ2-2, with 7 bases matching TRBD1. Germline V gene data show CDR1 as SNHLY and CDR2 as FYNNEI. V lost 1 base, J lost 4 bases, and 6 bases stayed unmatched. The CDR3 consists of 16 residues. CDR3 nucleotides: TGTGCCAGCAGTGAAGAGGGGGCGCGGGTCACCGGGGAGCTGTTTTTT. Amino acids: CASSEEGARVTGELFF.

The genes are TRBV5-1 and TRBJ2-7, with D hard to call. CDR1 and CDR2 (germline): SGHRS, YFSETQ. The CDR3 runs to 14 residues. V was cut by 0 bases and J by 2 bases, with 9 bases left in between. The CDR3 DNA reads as TGCGCCAGCAGCTTGGTGGCCTCAACCTACGAGCAGTACTTC. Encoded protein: CASSLVASTYEQYF.

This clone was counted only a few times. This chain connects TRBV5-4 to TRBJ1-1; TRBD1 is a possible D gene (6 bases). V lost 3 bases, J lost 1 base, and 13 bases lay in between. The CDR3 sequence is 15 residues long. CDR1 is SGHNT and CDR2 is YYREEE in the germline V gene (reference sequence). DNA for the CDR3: TGTGCCAGCAGCTGGGGGGGACAACCGAACACTGAAGCTTTCTTT. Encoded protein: CASSWGGQPNTEAFF.

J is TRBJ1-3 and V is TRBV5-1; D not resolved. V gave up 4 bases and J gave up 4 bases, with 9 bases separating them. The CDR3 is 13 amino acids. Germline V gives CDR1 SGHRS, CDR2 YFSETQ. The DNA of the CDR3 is TGCGCCAGCAGCCCGCGAGCGGGAAACACCATATATTTT. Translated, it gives CASSPRAGNTIYF.

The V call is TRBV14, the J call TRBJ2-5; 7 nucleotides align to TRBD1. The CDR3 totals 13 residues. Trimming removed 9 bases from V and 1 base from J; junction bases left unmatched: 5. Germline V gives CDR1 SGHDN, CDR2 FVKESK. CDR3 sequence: CARPGTAQETQYF. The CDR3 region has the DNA TGTGCCAGACCCGGGACAGCCCAAGAGACCCAGTACTTC.

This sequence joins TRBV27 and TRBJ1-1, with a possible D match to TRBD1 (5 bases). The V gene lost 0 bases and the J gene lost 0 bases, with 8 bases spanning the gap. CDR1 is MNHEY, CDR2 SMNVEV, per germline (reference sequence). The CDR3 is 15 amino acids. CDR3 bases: TGTGCCAGCAGTTTATCAAGGGGAATGAACACTGAAGCTTTCTTT. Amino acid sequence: CASSLSRGMNTEAFF.

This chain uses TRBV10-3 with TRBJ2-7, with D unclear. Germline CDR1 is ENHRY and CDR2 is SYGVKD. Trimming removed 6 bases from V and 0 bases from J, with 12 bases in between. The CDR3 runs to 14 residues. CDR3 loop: CAISRVSSSYEQYF. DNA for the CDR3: TGTGCCATCAGCCGGGTCTCTAGCTCCTACGAGCAGTACTTC.